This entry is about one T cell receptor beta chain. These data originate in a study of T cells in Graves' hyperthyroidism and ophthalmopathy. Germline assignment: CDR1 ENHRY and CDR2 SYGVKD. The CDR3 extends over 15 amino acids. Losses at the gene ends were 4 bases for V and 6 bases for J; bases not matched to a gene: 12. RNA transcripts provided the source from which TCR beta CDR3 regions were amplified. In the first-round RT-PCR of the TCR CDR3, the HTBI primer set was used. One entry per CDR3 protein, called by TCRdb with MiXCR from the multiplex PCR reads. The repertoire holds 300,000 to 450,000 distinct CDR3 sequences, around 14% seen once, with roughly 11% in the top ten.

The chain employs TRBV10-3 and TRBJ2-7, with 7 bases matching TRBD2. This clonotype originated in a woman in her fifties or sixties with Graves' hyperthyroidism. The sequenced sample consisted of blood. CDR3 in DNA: TGTGCCATCAGTGGATCGACTAGCCAAGCCGTCGAGCAGTACTTC. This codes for CAISGSTSQAVEQYF.